This TCR beta chain was captured in a study of Graves' ophthalmopathy and Graves' hyperthyroidism. Across the whole study: Researchers classed hyperthyroidism as stable given no ophthalmopathy within 18 months of follow-up.

Amplification from RNA transcripts yielded the TCR beta CDR3 regions. Second-round multiplex PCR followed a first-round RT-PCR using HTBI primers. One entry per CDR3 protein results from TCRdb running MiXCR on the multiplex PCR reads. The sample has roughly 1.1 million distinct CDR3 sequences; less than 45% are singletons. V was trimmed by 6 bases and J by 4 bases, leaving 15 bases between them. CDR1 and CDR2 from the germline V gene are MNHEY and SVGAGI. The length of the CDR3 is 14 residues. Orbital computed tomography and thyroid ultrasound, along with TRAb, serum thyroxine and clinical symptoms, underpinned diagnosis.

The TCR originated in an adult man with Graves' hyperthyroidism. The genes are TRBV6-5 and TRBJ2-5; D possibly matches TRBD1 or TRBD2 (5 bases each). Input material: peripheral blood or thyroid tissue (not recorded which). For the CDR3, the DNA is TGTGCCAGCAGATCTCCGGGACGCTTAGAGACCCAGTACTTC. The encoded protein is CASRSPGRLETQYF.